The 27 T cell receptor beta chains below all came from one sample that was sequenced in a study of T cell repertoires in cytomegalovirus infection. In TCRdb, the reads were re-called with MiXCR into one record per CDR3 protein. The sample has approximately 500,000 distinct CDR3 sequences, 16% seen once. Material: CD8+ T cells from PBMCs. The receptors come from a human donor in good health (CMV status not recorded). Some clones in this sample may be carry-over from other donors' samples.

The table lists this clonotype with a few counts. V is TRBV6-2 or TRBV6-3 and J is TRBJ2-6; TRBD2 matches 7 bases. Germline trimming cut 7 bases from V and 0 bases from J; bases unmatched to any gene: 18. The CDR3 consists of 20 residues. Germline CDR1 and CDR2: MNHEY and SVGEGT. In DNA, the CDR3 is TGTGCCAGCACCCAACGGGAGGAGCTAGGCTTTTTCTCTGGGGCCAACGTCCTGACTTTC. Translation gives CASTQREELGFFSGANVLTF.

The V call is TRBV4-1, the J call TRBJ2-2, with 10 positions matching TRBD2. The V and J ends lost 5 bases and 1 base, in that order; junction bases with no gene match: 4. The CDR3 is 16 residues long. From germline, CDR1 is MGHRA and CDR2 YSYEKL. The CDR3 loop is CASSSRTSGNTGELFF. The CDR3 region has the DNA TGCGCCAGCAGCTCCCGGACTAGCGGGAACACCGGGGAGCTGTTTTTT.

This clonotype turned up a few times. The chain uses TRBV19 and TRBJ2-7; D may be TRBD1 (5 bases). Looked up from germline, CDR1 is LNHDA and CDR2 is SQIVND (reference sequence). Trimming cost V 3 bases and J 5 bases, with 14 bases left between them. This CDR3 is built from 14 residues. The CDR3 DNA sequence: TGTGCCAGTAGTATGGGGCCCACTTGGAACGAGCAGTACTTC. Translating it yields CASSMGPTWNEQYF.

The sample holds one count of this clonotype. V gene TRBV29-1 combines with J gene TRBJ2-3; D ambiguous. Germline V CDR1 and CDR2: SQVTM, ANQGSEA. CDR3 size: 13 residues. The ends were cut back, 3 bases at V and 0 bases at J, with 7 bases in the middle. CDR3 sequence (DNA): TGCAGCGTTGAGGCCCTTAGCACAGATACGCAGTATTTT. Residues: CSVEALSTDTQYF.

The chain recombines TRBV27 with TRBJ1-2; D perhaps matches TRBD1 (5 bases). The germline V gene has CDR1 MNHEY and CDR2 SMNVEV (reference sequence). The CDR3 runs to 14 residues. V lost 4 bases to trimming and J lost 2 bases, with 11 bases between them. The CDR3 protein is CASSSVGQNYGYTF. For the CDR3, the DNA is TGTGCCAGCAGTTCGGTGGGGCAGAACTATGGCTACACCTTC.

In this sample, this clonotype turned up many times. The chain uses TRBV7-3 and TRBJ1-2; D is uncertain. This CDR3 comprises 15 residues. Deletions cut 5 bases from V and 8 bases from J, with 21 bases between. From germline, CDR1 is SGHTA and CDR2 FQGTGA. CDR3 residues: CASSPSQTQAFGYTF. The CDR3 bases are TGTGCCAGCAGCCCCTCCCAAACCCAAGCGTTCGGCTACACCTTC.

The chain recombines TRBV27 with TRBJ1-2; 8 positions agree with TRBD1. The CDR3 is 15 amino acids. The junction had 10 bases not matched to a gene; V was cut back by 4 bases and J by 6 bases. Germline CDR1 and CDR2: MNHEY and SMNVEV (reference sequence). CDR3 region: CASSYGAQGANGYTF. CDR3 nucleotides: TGTGCCAGCAGTTATGGAGCCCAGGGGGCGAATGGCTACACCTTC.

This clonotype occurred many times. The CDR3 nucleotides read TGTGCCAGCAGCCAAGAAACAGGGTTGAACACTGAAGCTTTCTTT. Its translation is CASSQETGLNTEAFF. The genes are TRBV4-2 and TRBJ1-1; D perhaps matches TRBD1 (6 bases). The germline V gene encodes CDR1 LGHNA and CDR2 YNFKEQ. This CDR3 region has 15 residues. V shed 0 bases and J shed 0 bases, with 8 bases lying between them.

The J gene is TRBJ2-3, the V gene TRBV9, with 10 bases lining up with TRBD1. J lost 6 bases, V lost 0 bases, and 10 bases had no gene match. Germline CDR1 SGDLS, CDR2 YYNGEE. CDR3 length: 17 residues. CDR3 sequence reads: CASSVAGTGVGGDTQYF. CDR3 in DNA: TGTGCCAGCAGCGTAGCTGGGACAGGGGTCGGTGGCGATACGCAGTATTTT.

The genes are TRBV24-1 and TRBJ2-1; 8 bases match TRBD2. Germline CDR1 reads KGHDR; CDR2 reads SFDVKD. V was clipped by 6 bases and J by 8 bases; unmatched bases: 14. CDR3 length equals 16 residues. The CDR3 protein is CATSSTLFLAGDEQFF. CDR3 sequence (DNA): TGTGCCACCAGTTCGACACTCTTTCTAGCGGGTGATGAGCAGTTCTTC.

The chain joins TRBV5-1 to TRBJ2-2, with D hard to call. There are 13 residues in the CDR3. Trimming removed 7 bases from V and 4 bases from J, with 11 bases in between. Germline CDR1 reads SGHRS; CDR2 reads YFSETQ. For the CDR3, the DNA is TGCGCCAGCCCAGCCGGGCCCACCGGGGAGCTGTTTTTT. Its translation is CASPAGPTGELFF.

This clonotype was observed a few times. The chain is built from TRBV6-5 and TRBJ1-1, with 9 bases fitting TRBD1. The germline V gene has CDR1 MNHEY and CDR2 SVGAGI. The CDR3 contains 16 residues. V lost 5 bases, J lost 0 bases, and 7 bases stayed unmatched. The chain's CDR3 is CASSPGQGEMNTEAFF. The CDR3 bases are TGTGCCAGCAGTCCGGGACAGGGCGAAATGAACACTGAAGCTTTCTTT.

In its sample, this clonotype was seen many times. The genes are TRBV7-8 and TRBJ2-5; D is perhaps TRBD1 (6 bases). CDR3 size: 16 residues. Germline V gene sequence: CDR1 SGHVS, CDR2 FQNEAQ. Trimming stripped 5 bases from V and 1 base from J, with 17 bases between. The CDR3 reads CASSILRTDFQETQYF. CDR3 in DNA: TGTGCCAGCAGCATCCTCCGGACAGACTTCCAAGAGACCCAGTACTTC.

This clonotype has at least ten counts. This chain uses TRBV7-3 with TRBJ2-1; D not resolved. The V gene lost 2 bases and the J gene lost 5 bases, with 10 bases spanning the gap. This CDR3 region has 14 residues. The germline gives CDR1 SGHTA, CDR2 FQGTGA. As DNA, the CDR3 is TGTGCCAGCAGCTTAGGCAGCCTTGACAATGAGCAGTTCTTC. It encodes CASSLGSLDNEQFF.

This clonotype was counted a few times. The CDR3 nucleotides are TGTGCCAGCAGCCTGAACGACAGGGTAGATGAGCAGTTCTTC. It encodes CASSLNDRVDEQFF. The chain uses TRBV5-4 and TRBJ2-1, with TRBD1 matching over 7 bases. The germline CDR1 and CDR2 sequences are SGHNT and YYREEE (reference sequence). This CDR3 is built from 14 residues. The V segment lost 4 bases and the J segment 8 bases; nucleotides outside the gene matches: 9.

This clonotype was seen more than once but under ten times. The chain uses TRBV6-1 and TRBJ2-1; 9 positions agree with TRBD2. The trim removed 1 base at V and 5 bases at J, leaving 6 bases unmatched. Germline V CDR1 and CDR2: MNHNS, SASEGT. The CDR3 runs 16 residues. The chain's CDR3 is CASSEGASGENNEQFF. CDR3 bases: TGTGCCAGCAGTGAAGGGGCTAGCGGGGAAAACAATGAGCAGTTCTTC.

The chain carries TRBV2 and TRBJ1-2; the D gene is possibly TRBD1 (5 bases). The germline V gene encodes CDR1 SNHLY and CDR2 FYNNEI. The CDR3 contains 11 residues. The CDR3 sequence: CTTAGPYGYTF. In DNA, the CDR3 is TGTACCACCGCGGGACCCTATGGCTACACCTTC.

The V gene is TRBV27, the J gene TRBJ2-7, with 9 nucleotides matching TRBD2. J lost 0 bases, V lost 5 bases, and 5 bases had no gene match. Germline-derived CDR1 and CDR2 are MNHEY and SMNVEV (reference sequence). CDR3 size: 15 residues. Here the CDR3 DNA reads TGTGCCAGCAGTCCGACTAGCGGAATCTCCTACGAGCAGTACTTC. Its protein product is CASSPTSGISYEQYF.

V gene TRBV15 combines with J gene TRBJ2-5; TRBD2 agrees at 8 bases. Trimming at V came to 6 bases and at J to 3 bases, leaving 12 bases not matched to a gene. This CDR3 has 16 amino acids. CDR1 and CDR2 from the germline V gene are LNHNV and YYDKDF (reference sequence). CDR3 DNA: TGTGCCACCAGTACTGGACTAGCTCTGGGGGAAGAGACCCAGTACTTC. Translation: CATSTGLALGEETQYF.

A few counts support this clonotype. V usage is TRBV27 and J usage is TRBJ2-1, with D possibly TRBD2 on 5 matching bases. The CDR3 sequence is 15 residues long. V shed 7 bases and J shed 0 bases, with 13 bases lying between them. Per germline, CDR1 MNHEY and CDR2 SMNVEV (reference sequence). This CDR3 is CASNPTRGSYNEQFF. In DNA form, the CDR3 reads TGTGCCAGCAACCCTACTCGGGGCTCCTACAATGAGCAGTTCTTC.

This clonotype was seen only a few times. The rearrangement links TRBV20-1 to TRBJ1-2; maybe TRBD1 (6 bases). Trimming took 0 bases from V and 6 from J, leaving 17 bases between them. Germline V gene lookup returns CDR1 DFQATT and CDR2 SNEGSKA (reference sequence). The CDR3 consists of 15 residues. CDR3 nucleotide sequence: TGCAGTGCTAGAGAAACCAACAGGGTCCGGAATGGCTACACCTTC. Protein product: CSARETNRVRNGYTF.

This clonotype was recorded many times. The CDR3 loop reads CAIRSGTAGYQPQHF. CDR3 nucleotide sequence: TGTGCCATCAGATCCGGGACCGCAGGGTATCAGCCCCAGCATTTT. This chain joins TRBV10-3 and TRBJ1-5, with D possibly matching TRBD1 (5 bases). The germline V and J ends were trimmed by 6 bases and 5 bases, with 17 bases remaining between them. In germline, CDR1 is ENHRY, CDR2 SYGVKD. This CDR3 region has 15 residues.

This clonotype was recorded a few times. V is TRBV4-1 and J is TRBJ2-7, with 7 bases that match TRBD1. This CDR3 has 15 amino acids. V trimming: 4 bases; J trimming: 4 bases; junction bases outside the gene matches: 10. Germline lookup yields CDR1 MGHRA and CDR2 YSYEKL. CDR3 protein: CASSPGGRGFYEQYF. CDR3 in DNA: TGCGCCAGCAGCCCTGGGGGCAGGGGGTTTTACGAGCAGTACTTC.

In its sample, this clonotype was seen many times. This rearrangement joins TRBV10-3 to TRBJ2-1; D uncertain. From germline, CDR1 is ENHRY and CDR2 SYGVKD. With 3 bases removed from V and 3 bases from J, the gap between germline ends came to 3 bases. The CDR3 runs 12 residues. This CDR3 reads CAISDSYNEQFF. In nucleotides, the CDR3 is TGTGCCATCAGTGACAGCTACAATGAGCAGTTCTTC.

This clonotype was found many times. The chain recombines TRBV7-9 with TRBJ2-7; 8 bases are shared with TRBD1. CDR3 length equals 15 residues. Germline CDR1 reads SEHNR; CDR2 reads FQNEAQ (reference sequence). The V segment lost 5 bases and the J segment 4 bases; nucleotides outside the gene matches: 10. The CDR3 bases are TGTGCCAGCAGCCATCCCGACAGGGGTTTATACGAGCAGTACTTC. Protein sequence: CASSHPDRGLYEQYF.

This clonotype was observed at least ten times. The chain uses TRBV7-9 and TRBJ1-1, with D possibly matching TRBD1 (6 bases). Germline V gene data show CDR1 as SEHNR and CDR2 as FQNEAQ (reference sequence). This CDR3 contains 17 residues. V shed 1 base and J shed 2 bases, with 17 bases lying between them. The CDR3 region has the DNA TGTGCCAGCAGCTTAGTTCTTCGAGGGGGGTTAAACACTGAAGCTTTCTTT. It is translated as CASSLVLRGGLNTEAFF.

In the case of this clonotype: This may stem from a read error, because a much larger clone lies one nucleotide away. The rearrangement links TRBV7-3 to TRBJ2-3; tentative D call: TRBD2 (6 bases). The germline V gene encodes CDR1 SGHTA and CDR2 FQGTGA. CDR3 length equals 13 residues. In DNA, the CDR3 is TGTGCCAGCAGCTGGGACTTCACAGATACGCGGTATTTT. It specifies CASSWDFTDTRYF.